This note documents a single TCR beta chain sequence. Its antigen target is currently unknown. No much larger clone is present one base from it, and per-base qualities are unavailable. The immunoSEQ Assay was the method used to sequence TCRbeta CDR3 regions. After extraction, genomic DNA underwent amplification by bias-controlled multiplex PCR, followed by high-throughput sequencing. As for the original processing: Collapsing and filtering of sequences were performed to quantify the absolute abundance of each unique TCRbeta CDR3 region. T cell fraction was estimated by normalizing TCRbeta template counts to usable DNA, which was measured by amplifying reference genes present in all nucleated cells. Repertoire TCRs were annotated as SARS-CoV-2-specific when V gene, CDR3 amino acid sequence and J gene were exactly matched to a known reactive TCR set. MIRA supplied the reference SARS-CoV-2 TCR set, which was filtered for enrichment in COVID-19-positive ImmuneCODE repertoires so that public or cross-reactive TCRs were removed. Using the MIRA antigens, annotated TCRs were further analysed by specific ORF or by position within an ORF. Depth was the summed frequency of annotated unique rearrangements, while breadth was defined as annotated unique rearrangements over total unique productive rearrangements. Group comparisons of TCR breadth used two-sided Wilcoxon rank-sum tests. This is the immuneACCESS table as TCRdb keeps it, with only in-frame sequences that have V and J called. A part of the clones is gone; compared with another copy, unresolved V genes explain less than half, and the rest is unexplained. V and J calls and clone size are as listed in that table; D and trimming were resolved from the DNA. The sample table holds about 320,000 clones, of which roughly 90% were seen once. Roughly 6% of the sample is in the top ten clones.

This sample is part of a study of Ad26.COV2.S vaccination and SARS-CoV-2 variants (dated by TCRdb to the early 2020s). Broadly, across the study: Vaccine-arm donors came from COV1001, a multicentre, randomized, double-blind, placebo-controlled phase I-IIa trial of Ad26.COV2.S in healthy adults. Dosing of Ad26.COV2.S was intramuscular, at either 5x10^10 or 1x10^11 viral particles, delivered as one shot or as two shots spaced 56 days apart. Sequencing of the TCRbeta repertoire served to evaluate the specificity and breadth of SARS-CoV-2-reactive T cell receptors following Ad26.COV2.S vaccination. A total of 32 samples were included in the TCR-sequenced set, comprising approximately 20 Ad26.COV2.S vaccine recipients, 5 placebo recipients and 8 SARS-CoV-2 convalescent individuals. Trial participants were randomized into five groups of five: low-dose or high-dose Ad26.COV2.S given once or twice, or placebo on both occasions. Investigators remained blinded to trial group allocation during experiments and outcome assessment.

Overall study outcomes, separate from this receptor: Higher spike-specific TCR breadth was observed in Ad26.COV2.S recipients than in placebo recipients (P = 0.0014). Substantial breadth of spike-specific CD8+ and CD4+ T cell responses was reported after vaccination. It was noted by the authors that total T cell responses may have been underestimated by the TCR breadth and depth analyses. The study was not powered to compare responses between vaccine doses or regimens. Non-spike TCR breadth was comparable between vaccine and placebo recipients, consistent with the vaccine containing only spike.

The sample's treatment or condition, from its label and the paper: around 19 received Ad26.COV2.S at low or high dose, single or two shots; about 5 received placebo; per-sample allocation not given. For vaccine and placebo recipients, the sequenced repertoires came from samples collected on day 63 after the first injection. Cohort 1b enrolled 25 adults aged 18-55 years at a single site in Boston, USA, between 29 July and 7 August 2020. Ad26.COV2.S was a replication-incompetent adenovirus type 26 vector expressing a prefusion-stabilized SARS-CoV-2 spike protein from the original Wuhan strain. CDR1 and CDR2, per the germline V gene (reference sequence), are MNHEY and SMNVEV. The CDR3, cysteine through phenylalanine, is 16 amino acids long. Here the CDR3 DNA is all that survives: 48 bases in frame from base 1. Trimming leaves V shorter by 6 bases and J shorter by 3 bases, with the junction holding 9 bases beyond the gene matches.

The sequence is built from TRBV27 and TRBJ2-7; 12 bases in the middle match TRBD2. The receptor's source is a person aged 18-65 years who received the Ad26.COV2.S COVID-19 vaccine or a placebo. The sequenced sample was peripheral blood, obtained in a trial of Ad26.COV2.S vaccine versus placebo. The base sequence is TGTGCCAGCAGAAGGGAGGGACTAGCGGGTATCTACGAGCAGTACTTC. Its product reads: CASRREGLAGIYEQYF.